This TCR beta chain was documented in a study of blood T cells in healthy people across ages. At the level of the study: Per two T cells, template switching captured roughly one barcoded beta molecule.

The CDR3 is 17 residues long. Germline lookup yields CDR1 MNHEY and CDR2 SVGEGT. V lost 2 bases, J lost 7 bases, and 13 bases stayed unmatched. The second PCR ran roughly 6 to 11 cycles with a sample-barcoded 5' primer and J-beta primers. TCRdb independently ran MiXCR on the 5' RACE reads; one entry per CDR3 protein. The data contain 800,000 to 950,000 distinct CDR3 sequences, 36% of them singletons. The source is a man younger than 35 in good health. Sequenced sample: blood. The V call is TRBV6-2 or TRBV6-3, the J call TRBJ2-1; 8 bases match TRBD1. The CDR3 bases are TGTGCCAGCAGTTACGAGGTGGAATCAGGGGGCAGGAATGAGCAGTTCTTC. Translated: CASSYEVESGGRNEQFF.